This T cell receptor beta chain was profiled in a study of yellow fever vaccine responses in identical twins. Study results and caveats: Reportedly, twins showed a vaccine T cell response that looked partly convergent and partly personalized.

A remark on this clonotype: Its antigen is still unknown.

TCRdb itself ran the RT-PCR reads through MiXCR, one entry per CDR3 protein. The table includes 3,500 to 4,500 distinct CDR3 sequences, 90% detected once. The CDR3 sequence is 17 residues long. Germline CDR1 is SGHDN and CDR2 is FVKESK. The V end lost 3 bases, the J end lost 0 bases, and 15 bases lay between the germline ends. The J gene is TRBJ2-1, the V gene TRBV14, with D possibly matching TRBD1 (5 bases). Source: T cells from blood (PBMCs), unsorted or a sorted subset (not recorded which), taken before or after yellow fever vaccination (not recorded which). This clonotype originated in a woman aged 18-30 years who received the yellow fever vaccine. CDR3: CASSQGSGFGSYNEQFF. The CDR3 DNA reads as TGTGCCAGCAGCCAGGGTTCAGGGTTTGGCTCCTACAATGAGCAGTTCTTC.